This entry lists 7 T cell receptor beta chains sequenced from one sample in a study of PD-1 blockade in classical Hodgkin lymphoma. Every patient had relapsed following autologous stem cell transplantation, and cohorts differed in brentuximab vedotin exposure. Sequenced by immunoSEQ multiplex PCR; TCRdb stores in-frame clones only, minus some. The sample holds 66,000 or so clones, about two thirds seen once. The specimen was peripheral blood mononuclear cells (PBMCs), collected before the second cycle of nivolumab. Receptors originate from a human donor with classical Hodgkin lymphoma.

This rearrangement joins TRBV30 to TRBJ1-4; weak D call: TRBD1 (6 bases). This CDR3 region has 12 residues. Trimming cost V 3 bases and J 8 bases, with 10 bases left between them. From germline, CDR1 is GTSNPN and CDR2 SVGIG (reference sequence). CDR3 region: CAWSPGAEKLFF. Written as DNA, the CDR3 is TGTGCCTGGAGCCCGGGGGCGGAAAAACTGTTTTTT.

The chain carries TRBV15 and TRBJ2-5, with D possibly being TRBD2 (6 bases). Germline V CDR1 and CDR2: LNHNV, YYDKDF (reference sequence). Deletions cut 3 bases from V and 5 bases from J, with 16 bases between. The CDR3 length is 15 residues. The DNA for the CDR3 is TGTGCCACCAGCAGGCACTTGGGACTTGGGGAGACCCAGTACTTC. It codes for CATSRHLGLGETQYF.

This chain uses TRBV28 with TRBJ2-7; 7 nucleotides agree with TRBD1. V gave up 5 bases and J gave up 5 bases; unmatched junction bases: 9. This CDR3 region has 14 residues. Germline V gene sequence: CDR1 MDHEN, CDR2 SYDVKM. The CDR3 reads CASSPAGTAHEQYF. CDR3 nucleotides: TGTGCCAGCAGTCCGGCCGGGACAGCCCACGAGCAGTACTTC.

The V gene is TRBV28, the J gene TRBJ2-3; 8 nucleotides match TRBD1. V lost 6 bases and J lost 11; bases outside the gene matches: 4. CDR1 and CDR2 from the germline V gene are MDHEN and SYDVKM. The CDR3 runs to 11 residues. The CDR3 coding sequence is TGTGCCAGCAGCCCACAGGGGGAGCAGTATTTT. Its protein is CASSPQGEQYF.

A single count supports this clone. The V call is TRBV14, the J call TRBJ2-6, with D tentatively TRBD1 (5 bases). Germline values: CDR1 SGHDN, CDR2 FVKESK. CDR3 length: 17 amino acids. Trimming took off 3 bases at V and 2 bases at J, with 14 bases between the two ends. Here the CDR3 reads CASSHLFRDAGANVLTF. The CDR3 DNA is TGTGCCAGCAGCCATCTCTTCAGGGATGCTGGGGCCAACGTCCTGACTTTC.

This clone was seen once. The rearrangement joins TRBV28 to TRBJ1-6, with 7 bases that match TRBD1. CDR1 and CDR2 (germline): MDHEN, SYDVKM. V lost 5 bases, J lost 13 bases, and 11 bases stayed unmatched. This CDR3 contains 14 residues. The DNA for the CDR3 is TGTGCCAGCAGTACGACAGGGCGCCCCCCGCCCCTCCACTTT. As protein: CASSTTGRPPPLHF.

The chain carries TRBV27 and TRBJ1-1, with D possibly matching TRBD1 (5 bases). The CDR3 sequence is 13 residues long. V was cut by 5 bases and J by 8 bases, with 15 bases left in between. Germline V gene lookup returns CDR1 MNHEY and CDR2 SMNVEV (reference sequence). The CDR3 loop is CASSPSGGGEAFF. Here the CDR3 DNA reads TGTGCCAGCAGTCCAAGTGGCGGGGGGGAAGCTTTCTTT.